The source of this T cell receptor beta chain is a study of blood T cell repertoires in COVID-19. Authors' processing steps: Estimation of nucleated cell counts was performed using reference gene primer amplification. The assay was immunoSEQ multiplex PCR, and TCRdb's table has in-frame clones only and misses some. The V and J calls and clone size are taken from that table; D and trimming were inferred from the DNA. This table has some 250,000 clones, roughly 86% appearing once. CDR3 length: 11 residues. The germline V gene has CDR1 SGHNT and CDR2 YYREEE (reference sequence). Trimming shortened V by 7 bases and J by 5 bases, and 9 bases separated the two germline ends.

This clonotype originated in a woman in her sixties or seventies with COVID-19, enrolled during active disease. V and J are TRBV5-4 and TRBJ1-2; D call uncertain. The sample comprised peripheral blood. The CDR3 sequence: CASGREYGYTF. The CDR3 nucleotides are TGTGCCAGCGGAAGGGAGTATGGCTACACCTTC.